This TCR beta chain appears in the sequencing data of a study of T cells in Graves' hyperthyroidism and ophthalmopathy. The investigators amplified TCR beta CDR3 regions from RNA transcripts. The HTBI primer set was used in a first-round RT-PCR of the TCR CDR3. TCRdb analysed the multiplex PCR reads with MiXCR anew, one entry per CDR3 protein. In the table there are a few hundred thousand distinct CDR3 sequences, roughly 22% of which are singletons. CDR3 size: 13 residues. V dropped 0 bases and J dropped 5 bases, with 8 bases sitting between them. Germline values: CDR1 SGDLS, CDR2 YYNGEE. PBMCs were collected from a roughly 10 ml volume of fresh peripheral blood. This clonotype was counted between two and nine times.

The J gene is TRBJ2-5, the V gene TRBV9, with D unclear. The sequenced material came from blood. The receptor was derived from a man younger than 40 with Graves' ophthalmopathy. CDR3 coding DNA: TGTGCCAGCAGCGTAGCGGTGGGGGAGACCCAGTACTTC. Translation gives CASSVAVGETQYF.